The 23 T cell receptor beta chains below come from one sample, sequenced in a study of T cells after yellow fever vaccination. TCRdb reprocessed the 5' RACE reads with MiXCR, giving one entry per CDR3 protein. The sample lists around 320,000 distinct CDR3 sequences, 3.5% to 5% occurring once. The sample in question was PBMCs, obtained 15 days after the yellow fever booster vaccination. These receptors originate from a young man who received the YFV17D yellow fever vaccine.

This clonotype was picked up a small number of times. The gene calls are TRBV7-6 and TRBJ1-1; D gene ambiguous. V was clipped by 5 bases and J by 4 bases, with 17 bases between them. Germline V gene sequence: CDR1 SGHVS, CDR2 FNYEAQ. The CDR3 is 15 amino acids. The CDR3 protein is CASSTHLKRFTEAFF. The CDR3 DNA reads TGTGCCAGCAGCACCCACCTGAAGAGGTTCACTGAAGCTTTCTTT.

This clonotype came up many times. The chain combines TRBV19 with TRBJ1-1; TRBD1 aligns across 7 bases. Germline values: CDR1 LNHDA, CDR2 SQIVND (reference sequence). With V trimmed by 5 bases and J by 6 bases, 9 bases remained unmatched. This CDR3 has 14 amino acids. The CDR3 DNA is TGTGCCAGTAGTCCCCCTGGGGACAGTTCTGAAGCTTTCTTT. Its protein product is CASSPPGDSSEAFF.

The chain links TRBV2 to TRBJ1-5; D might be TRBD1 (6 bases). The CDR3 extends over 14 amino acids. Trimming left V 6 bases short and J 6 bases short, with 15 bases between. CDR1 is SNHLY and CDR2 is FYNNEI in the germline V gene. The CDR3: CASRGDTPGQPQHF. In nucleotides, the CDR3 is TGTGCCAGCAGGGGGGACACCCCAGGTCAGCCCCAGCATTTT.

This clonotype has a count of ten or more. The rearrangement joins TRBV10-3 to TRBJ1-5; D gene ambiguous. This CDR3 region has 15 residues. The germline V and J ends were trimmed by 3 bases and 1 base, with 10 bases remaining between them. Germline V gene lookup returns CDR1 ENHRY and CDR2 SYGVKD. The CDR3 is CAISDRGGSNQPQHF. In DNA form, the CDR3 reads TGTGCCATCAGTGATCGGGGTGGAAGCAATCAGCCCCAGCATTTT.

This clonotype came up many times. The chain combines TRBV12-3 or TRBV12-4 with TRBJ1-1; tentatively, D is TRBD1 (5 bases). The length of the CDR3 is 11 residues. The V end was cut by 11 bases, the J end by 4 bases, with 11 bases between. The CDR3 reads CAAGWGTEAFF. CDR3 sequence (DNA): TGTGCCGCAGGGTGGGGCACTGAAGCTTTCTTT.

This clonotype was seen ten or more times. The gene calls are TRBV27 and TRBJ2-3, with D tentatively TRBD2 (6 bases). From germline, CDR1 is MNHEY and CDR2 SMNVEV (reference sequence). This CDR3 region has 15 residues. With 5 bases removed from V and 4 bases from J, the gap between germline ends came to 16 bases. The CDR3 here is CASSPSRGRPDTQYF. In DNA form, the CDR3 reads TGTGCCAGCAGTCCCTCCCGGGGGAGGCCAGATACGCAGTATTTT.

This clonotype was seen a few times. The CDR3 DNA follows: TGTGCCACCAGCAGCCCGCGTGATGGAGACACTGAAGCTTTCTTT. It encodes CATSSPRDGDTEAFF. The V call is TRBV15, the J call TRBJ1-1; D is ambiguous. This CDR3 spans 15 amino acids. Trimming took off 3 bases at V and 3 bases at J, with 14 bases between the two ends. Germline-derived CDR1 and CDR2 are LNHNV and YYDKDF (reference sequence). Using reference TRBV15 and TRBJ1-1 for the parts outside the CDR3, the full variable domain is DAMVIQNPRYQVTQFGKPVTLSCSQTLNHNVMYWYQQKSSQAPKLLFHYYDKDFNNEADTPDNFQSRRPNTSFCFLDIRSPGLGDTAMYLCATSSPRDGDTEAFFGQGTRLTVV.

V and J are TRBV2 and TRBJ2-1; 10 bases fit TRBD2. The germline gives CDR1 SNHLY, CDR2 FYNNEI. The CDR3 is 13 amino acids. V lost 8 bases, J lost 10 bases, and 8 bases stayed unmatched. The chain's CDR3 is CASYFGSGGEQFF. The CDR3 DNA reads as TGTGCCAGCTATTTCGGTAGCGGGGGGGAGCAGTTCTTC.

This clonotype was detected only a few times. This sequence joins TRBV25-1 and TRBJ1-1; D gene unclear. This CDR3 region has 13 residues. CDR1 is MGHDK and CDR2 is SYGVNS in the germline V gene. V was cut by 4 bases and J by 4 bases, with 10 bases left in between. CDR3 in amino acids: CASSVGRTTEAFF. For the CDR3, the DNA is TGTGCCAGCAGTGTAGGTAGAACCACTGAAGCTTTCTTT.

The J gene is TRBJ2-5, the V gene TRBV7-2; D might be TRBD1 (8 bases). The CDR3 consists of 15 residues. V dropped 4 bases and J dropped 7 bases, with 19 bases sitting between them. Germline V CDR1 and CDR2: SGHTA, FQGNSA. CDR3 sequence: CASSSRGGQAATQYF. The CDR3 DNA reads TGTGCCAGCAGCTCAAGGGGGGGACAGGCGGCGACCCAGTACTTC.

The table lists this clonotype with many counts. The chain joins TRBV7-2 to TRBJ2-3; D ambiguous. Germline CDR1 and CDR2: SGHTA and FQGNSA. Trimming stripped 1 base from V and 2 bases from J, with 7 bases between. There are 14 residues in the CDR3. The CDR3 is CASSLDPITDTQYF. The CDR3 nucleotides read TGTGCCAGCAGCTTAGATCCGATCACAGATACGCAGTATTTT.

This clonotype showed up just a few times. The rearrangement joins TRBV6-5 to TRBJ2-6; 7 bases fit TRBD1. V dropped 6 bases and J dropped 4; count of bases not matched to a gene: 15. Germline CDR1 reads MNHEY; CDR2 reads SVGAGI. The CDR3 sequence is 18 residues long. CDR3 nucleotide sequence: TGTGCCAGCAGCGGCCTCGAGACAGGGTTGTTCGGGGCCAACGTCCTGACTTTC. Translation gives CASSGLETGLFGANVLTF.

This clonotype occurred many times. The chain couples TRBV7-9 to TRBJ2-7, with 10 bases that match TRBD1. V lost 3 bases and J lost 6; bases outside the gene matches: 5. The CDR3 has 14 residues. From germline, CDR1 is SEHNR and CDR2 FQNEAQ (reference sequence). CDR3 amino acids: CASSLTGGNREQYF. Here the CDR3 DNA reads TGTGCCAGCAGCTTGACAGGGGGCAACCGCGAGCAGTACTTC.

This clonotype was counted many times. This chain's CDR3 is CASSPRRHTEAFF. The DNA for the CDR3 is TGTGCCAGCAGTCCGCGTCGTCACACTGAAGCTTTCTTT. This chain joins TRBV6-2 or TRBV6-3 and TRBJ1-1; D unclear. V was clipped by 5 bases and J by 3 bases, with 10 bases between them. CDR3 length: 13 amino acids. CDR1 is MNHEY, CDR2 SVGEGT, per germline.

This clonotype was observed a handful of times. The chain's CDR3 is CASSPGQGAFGYTF. CDR3 DNA sequence: TGCGCCAGCAGCCCCGGACAGGGGGCGTTTGGCTACACCTTC. The gene calls are TRBV5-1 and TRBJ1-2, with 11 bases that match TRBD1. The CDR3 totals 14 residues. Per the germline V gene, CDR1 is SGHRS and CDR2 is YFSETQ. J was trimmed by 7 bases and V by 4 bases; bases with no gene match: 6.

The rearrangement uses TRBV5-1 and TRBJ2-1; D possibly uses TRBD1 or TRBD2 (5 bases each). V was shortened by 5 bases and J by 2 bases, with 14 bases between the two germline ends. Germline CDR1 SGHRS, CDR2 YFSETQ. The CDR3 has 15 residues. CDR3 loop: CASSKGWGTYNEQFF. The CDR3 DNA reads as TGCGCCAGCAGTAAGGGGTGGGGGACCTACAATGAGCAGTTCTTC.

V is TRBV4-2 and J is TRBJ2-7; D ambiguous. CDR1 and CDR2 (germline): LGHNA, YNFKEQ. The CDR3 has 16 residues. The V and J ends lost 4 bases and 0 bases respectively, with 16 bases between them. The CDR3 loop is CASSREREFFSYEQYF. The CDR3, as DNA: TGTGCCAGCAGCCGAGAAAGAGAATTTTTCTCCTACGAGCAGTACTTC.

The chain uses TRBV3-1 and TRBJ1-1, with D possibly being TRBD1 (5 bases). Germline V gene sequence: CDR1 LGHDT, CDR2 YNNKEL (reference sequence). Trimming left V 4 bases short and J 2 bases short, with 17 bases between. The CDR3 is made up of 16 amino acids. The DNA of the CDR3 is TGTGCCAGCAGCCTCAGAAGCCGCAGGACAAACACTGAAGCTTTCTTT. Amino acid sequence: CASSLRSRRTNTEAFF.

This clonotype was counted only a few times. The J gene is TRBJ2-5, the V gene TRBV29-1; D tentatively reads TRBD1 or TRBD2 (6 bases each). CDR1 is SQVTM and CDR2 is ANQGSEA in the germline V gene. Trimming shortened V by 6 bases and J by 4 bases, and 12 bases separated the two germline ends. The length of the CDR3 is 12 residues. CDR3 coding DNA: TGCAGCGTGGGGGGCCTAGGAGAGACCCAGTACTTC. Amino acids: CSVGGLGETQYF.

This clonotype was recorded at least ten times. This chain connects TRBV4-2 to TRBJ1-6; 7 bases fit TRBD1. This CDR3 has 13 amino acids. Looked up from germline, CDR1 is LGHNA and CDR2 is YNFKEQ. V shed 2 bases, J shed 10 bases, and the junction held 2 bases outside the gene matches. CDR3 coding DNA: TGTGCCAGCAGCCAACCACAGGGGTCACCCCTCCACTTT. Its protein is CASSQPQGSPLHF.

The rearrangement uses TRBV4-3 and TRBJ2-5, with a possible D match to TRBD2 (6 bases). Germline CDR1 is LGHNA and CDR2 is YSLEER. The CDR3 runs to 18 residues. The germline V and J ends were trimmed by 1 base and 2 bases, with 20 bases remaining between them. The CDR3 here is CASSQGSGRPGVQETQYF. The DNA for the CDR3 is TGCGCCAGCAGCCAAGGATCTGGCCGCCCGGGGGTTCAAGAGACCCAGTACTTC.

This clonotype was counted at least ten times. This CDR3 is CASSSGSGNTIYF. CDR3 coding DNA: TGTGCCAGCAGCTCCGGATCTGGAAACACCATATATTTT. The gene calls are TRBV7-2 and TRBJ1-3; no reliable D call. With 4 bases removed from V and 1 base from J, the gap between germline ends came to 5 bases. Per germline, CDR1 SGHTA and CDR2 FQGNSA. This CDR3 spans 13 amino acids.

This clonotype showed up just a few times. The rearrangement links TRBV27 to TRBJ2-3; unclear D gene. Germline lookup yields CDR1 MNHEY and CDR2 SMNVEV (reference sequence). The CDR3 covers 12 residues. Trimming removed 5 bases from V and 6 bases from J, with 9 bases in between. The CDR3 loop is CASSTIRDTQYF. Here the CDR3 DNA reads TGTGCCAGCAGTACCATACGGGATACGCAGTATTTT.